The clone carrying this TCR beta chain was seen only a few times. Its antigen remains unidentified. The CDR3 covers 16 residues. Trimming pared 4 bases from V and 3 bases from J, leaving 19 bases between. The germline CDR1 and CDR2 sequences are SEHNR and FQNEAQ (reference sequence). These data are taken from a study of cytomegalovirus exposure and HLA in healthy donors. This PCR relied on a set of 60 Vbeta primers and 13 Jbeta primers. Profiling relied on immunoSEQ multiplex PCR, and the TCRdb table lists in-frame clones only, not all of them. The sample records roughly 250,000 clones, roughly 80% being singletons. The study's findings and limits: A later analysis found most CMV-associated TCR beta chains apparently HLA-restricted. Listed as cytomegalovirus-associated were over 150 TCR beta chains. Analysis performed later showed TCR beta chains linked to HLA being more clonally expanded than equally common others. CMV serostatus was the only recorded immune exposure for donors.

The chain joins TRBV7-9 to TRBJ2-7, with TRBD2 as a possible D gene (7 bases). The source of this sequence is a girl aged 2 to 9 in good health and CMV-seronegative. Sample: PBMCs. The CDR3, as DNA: TGTGCCAGCAGCTCAAACAGGGAGGGCCGGCTCTACGAGCAGTACTTC. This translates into CASSSNREGRLYEQYF.